Listed below are T cell receptor beta chains from one sample, sequenced in a study of shared clonotypes between healthy human individuals. Here immunoSEQ multiplex PCR was the method, and the copy in TCRdb shows in-frame clones only, minus some. The repertoire holds about 2 million clones, with about 95% as singletons. Sample: naive CD8+ T cells sorted from blood. The receptors were gathered from a man aged 18-30 years in good health. Both conserved end residues are trimmed from each CDR3.

v_call: TRBV6-6; j_call: TRBJ1-1; cdr3_aa: ASIGQGATEAF
v_call: TRBV4-1; j_call: TRBJ1-5; cdr3_aa: ASSQDSTGNQPQH
v_call: TRBV6-5; j_call: TRBJ2-2; cdr3_aa: ASSYSGTAGELF
v_call: TRBV7-9; j_call: TRBJ2-7; cdr3_aa: ASSARAGRGDSYEQY
v_call: TRBV5-8; j_call: TRBJ2-5; cdr3_aa: ASRLGAHQETQY
v_call: TRBV18; j_call: TRBJ1-6; cdr3_aa: ASSPPEVRLRGSPLH
v_call: TRBV4-1; j_call: TRBJ1-1; cdr3_aa: ASSQGDRGGAF
v_call: TRBV15; j_call: TRBJ2-5; cdr3_aa: ATSPASGGPVPETQY
v_call: TRBV5-1; j_call: TRBJ2-2; cdr3_aa: ASSGTGAGKELF
v_call: TRBV5-6; j_call: TRBJ2-5; cdr3_aa: ASSSVHWGETQY
v_call: TRBV29-1; j_call: TRBJ2-7; cdr3_aa: SALSRDRAYEQY
v_call: TRBV28; j_call: TRBJ1-4; cdr3_aa: ASSLEGAREKLF
v_call: TRBV30; j_call: TRBJ2-7; cdr3_aa: AWAGQQGTEQY
v_call: TRBV2; j_call: TRBJ2-3; cdr3_aa: ASAEGGATDTQY
v_call: TRBV15; j_call: TRBJ1-6; cdr3_aa: ATSRDGGGRSPLH
v_call: TRBV2; j_call: TRBJ2-5; cdr3_aa: ASSESPLAVGETQY
v_call: TRBV5-6; j_call: TRBJ2-7; cdr3_aa: ASSGGISYEQY
v_call: TRBV27; j_call: TRBJ2-6; cdr3_aa: ASSLTSGANVLT
v_call: TRBV7-8; j_call: TRBJ2-1; cdr3_aa: ASSFPPGESYNEQF
v_call: TRBV28; j_call: TRBJ2-3; cdr3_aa: ASSSSLTSADTQY
v_call: TRBV7-3; j_call: TRBJ2-2; cdr3_aa: ASSLDPGELF
v_call: TRBV19; j_call: TRBJ2-5; cdr3_aa: ASSLDSEETQY
v_call: TRBV10-3; j_call: TRBJ2-2; cdr3_aa: AISPRLPNTGELF
v_call: TRBV13; j_call: TRBJ2-7; cdr3_aa: ASSQDGGEQY
v_call: TRBV6-5; j_call: TRBJ1-2; cdr3_aa: ASSYGEGDYGYT
v_call: TRBV7-8; j_call: TRBJ2-1; cdr3_aa: ASSLALIGSGYAYNEQF
v_call: TRBV9; j_call: TRBJ2-7; cdr3_aa: ASSGRPNYEQY